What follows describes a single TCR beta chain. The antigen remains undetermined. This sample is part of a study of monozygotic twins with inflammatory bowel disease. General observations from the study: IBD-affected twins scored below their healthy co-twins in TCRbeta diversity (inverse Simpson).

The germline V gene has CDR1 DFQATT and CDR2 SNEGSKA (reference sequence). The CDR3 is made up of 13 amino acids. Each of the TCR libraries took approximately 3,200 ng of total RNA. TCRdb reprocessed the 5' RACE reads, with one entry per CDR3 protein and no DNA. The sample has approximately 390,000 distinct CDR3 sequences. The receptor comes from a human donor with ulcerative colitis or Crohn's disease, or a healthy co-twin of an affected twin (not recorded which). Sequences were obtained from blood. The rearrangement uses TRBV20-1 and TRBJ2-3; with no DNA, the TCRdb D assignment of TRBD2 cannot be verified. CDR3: CSAPTLPTDTQYF.